The sequence of this TCR beta chain was determined in a study of CD8 T cells in Susac syndrome. The CDR3 has 14 amino acids. Germline V gene sequence: CDR1 KGHDR, CDR2 SFDVKD. V lost 4 bases to trimming and J lost 9 bases; unmatched junction nucleotides: 7. Reverse transcription used roughly 0.45 to 1 ug RNA and random hexamers. Amplification of TCR beta CDR3 by immunoSEQ multiplex PCR spanned 54 Vbeta and 13 Jbeta. TCRdb independently ran MiXCR on the immunoSEQ multiplex PCR reads; one entry per CDR3 protein. The sample records around 140,000 distinct CDR3 sequences, over 80% being singletons. This receptor was identified in a human donor with multiple sclerosis. The chain combines TRBV24-1 with TRBJ2-1, with 8 nucleotides matching TRBD1. The specimen sequenced was CD8+ T cells from PBMCs. CDR3 in amino acids: CATSDSGTGGEQFF. CDR3 sequence (DNA): TGTGCCACCAGTGACTCCGGGACAGGAGGTGAGCAGTTCTTC.